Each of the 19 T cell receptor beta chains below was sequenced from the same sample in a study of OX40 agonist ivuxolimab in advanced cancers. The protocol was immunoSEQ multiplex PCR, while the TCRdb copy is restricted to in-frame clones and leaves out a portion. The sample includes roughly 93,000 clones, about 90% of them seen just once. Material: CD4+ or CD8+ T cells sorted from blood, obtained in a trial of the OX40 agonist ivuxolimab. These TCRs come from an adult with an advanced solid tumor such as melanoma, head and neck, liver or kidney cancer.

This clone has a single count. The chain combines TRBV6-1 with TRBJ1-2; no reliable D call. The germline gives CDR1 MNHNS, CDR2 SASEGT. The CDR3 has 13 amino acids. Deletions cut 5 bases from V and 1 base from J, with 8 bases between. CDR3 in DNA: TGTGCCAGCAGTCCCACGTATAACTATGGCTACACCTTC. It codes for CASSPTYNYGYTF.

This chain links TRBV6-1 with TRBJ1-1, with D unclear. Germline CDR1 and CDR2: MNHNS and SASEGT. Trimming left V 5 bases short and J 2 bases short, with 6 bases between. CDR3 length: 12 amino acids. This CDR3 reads CASSYPNTEAFF. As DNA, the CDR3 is TGTGCCAGCAGTTATCCTAACACTGAAGCTTTCTTT.

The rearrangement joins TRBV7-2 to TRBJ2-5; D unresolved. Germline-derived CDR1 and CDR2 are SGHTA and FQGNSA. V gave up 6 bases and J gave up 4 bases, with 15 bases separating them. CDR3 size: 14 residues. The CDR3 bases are TGTGCCAGCAGAAAGGGCCTCTCCGGAGAGACCCAGTACTTC. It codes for CASRKGLSGETQYF.

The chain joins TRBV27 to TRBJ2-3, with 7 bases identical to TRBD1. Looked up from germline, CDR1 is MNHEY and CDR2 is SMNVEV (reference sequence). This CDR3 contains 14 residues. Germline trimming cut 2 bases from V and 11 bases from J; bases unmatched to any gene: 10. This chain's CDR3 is CASSLAQGQGVQYF. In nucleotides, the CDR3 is TGTGCCAGCAGTTTAGCACAGGGGCAAGGGGTGCAGTATTTT.

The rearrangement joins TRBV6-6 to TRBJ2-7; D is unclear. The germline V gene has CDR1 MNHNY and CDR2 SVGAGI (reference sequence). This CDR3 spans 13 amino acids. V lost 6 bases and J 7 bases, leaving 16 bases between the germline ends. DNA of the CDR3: TGTGCCAGCAGATCCCCCGGTCATCGGGAGCAGTACTTC. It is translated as CASRSPGHREQYF.

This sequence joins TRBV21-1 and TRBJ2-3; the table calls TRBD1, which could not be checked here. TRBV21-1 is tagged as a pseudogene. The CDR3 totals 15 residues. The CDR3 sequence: CASRRTGGIPDTQYF. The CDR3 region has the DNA TGTGCCAGCAGAAGGACAGGGGGGATCCCAGATACGCAGTATTTT.

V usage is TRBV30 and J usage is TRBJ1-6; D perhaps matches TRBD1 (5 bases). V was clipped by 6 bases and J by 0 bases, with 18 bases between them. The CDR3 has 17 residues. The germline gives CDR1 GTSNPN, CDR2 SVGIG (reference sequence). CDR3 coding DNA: TGTGCCTGCAGCCCGGGACTTTCGAGCTCCTATAATTCACCCCTCCACTTT. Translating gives CACSPGLSSSYNSPLHF.

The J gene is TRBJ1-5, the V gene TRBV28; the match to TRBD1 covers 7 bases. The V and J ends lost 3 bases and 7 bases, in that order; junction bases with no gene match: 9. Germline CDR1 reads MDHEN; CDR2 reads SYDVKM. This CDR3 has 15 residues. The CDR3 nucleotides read TGTGCCAGCAGTTTCCCGACAGGGAACGGGCAGCCCCAGCATTTT. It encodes CASSFPTGNGQPQHF.

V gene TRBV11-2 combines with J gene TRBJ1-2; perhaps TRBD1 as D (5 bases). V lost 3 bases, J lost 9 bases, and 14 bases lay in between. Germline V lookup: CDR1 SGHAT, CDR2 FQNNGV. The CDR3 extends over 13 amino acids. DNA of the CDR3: TGTGCCAGCAGCTTGGGGGTAGAAAGTCGCTACACCTTC. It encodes CASSLGVESRYTF. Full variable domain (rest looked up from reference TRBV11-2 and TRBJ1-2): EAGVAQSPRYKIIEKRQSVAFWCNPISGHATLYWYQQILGQGPKLLIQFQNNGVVDDSQLPKDRFSAERLKGVDSTLKIQPAKLEDSAVYLCASSLGVESRYTFGSGTRLTVV.

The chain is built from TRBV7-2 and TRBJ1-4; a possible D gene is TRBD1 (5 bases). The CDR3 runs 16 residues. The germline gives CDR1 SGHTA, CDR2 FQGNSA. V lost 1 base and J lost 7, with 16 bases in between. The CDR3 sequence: CASSLGGAGGSEKLFF. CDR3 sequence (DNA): TGTGCCAGCAGCTTAGGGGGCGCGGGCGGGTCTGAAAAACTGTTTTTT. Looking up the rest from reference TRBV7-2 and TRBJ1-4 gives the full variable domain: GAGVSQSPSNKVTEKGKDVELRCDPISGHTALYWYRQSLGQGLEFLIYFQGNSAPDKSGLPSDRFSAERTGGSVSTLTIQRTQQEDSAVYLCASSLGGAGGSEKLFFGSGTQLSVL.

CDR3 region: CASLARGAGQPQHF. The CDR3 DNA sequence: TGTGCCAGCCTGGCGAGGGGGGCGGGTCAGCCCCAGCATTTT. The genes are TRBV19 and TRBJ1-5, with D possibly matching TRBD1 (6 bases). Germline assignment: CDR1 LNHDA and CDR2 SQIVND (reference sequence). The CDR3 covers 14 residues. Trimming left V 9 bases short and J 6 bases short, with 18 bases between.

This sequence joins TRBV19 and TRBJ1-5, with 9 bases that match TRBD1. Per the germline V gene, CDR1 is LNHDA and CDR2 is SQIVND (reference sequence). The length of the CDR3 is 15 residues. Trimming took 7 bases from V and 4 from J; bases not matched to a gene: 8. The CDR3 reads CASTEQGARNQPQHF. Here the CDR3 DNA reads TGTGCCAGTACCGAACAGGGGGCAAGGAATCAGCCCCAGCATTTT.

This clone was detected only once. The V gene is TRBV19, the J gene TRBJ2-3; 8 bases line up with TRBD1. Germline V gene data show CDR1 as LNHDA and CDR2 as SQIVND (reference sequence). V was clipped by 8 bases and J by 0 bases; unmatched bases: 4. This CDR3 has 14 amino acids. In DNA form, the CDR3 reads TGTGCCAGTTCGGGACAGGCAAGCACAGATACGCAGTATTTT. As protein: CASSGQASTDTQYF.

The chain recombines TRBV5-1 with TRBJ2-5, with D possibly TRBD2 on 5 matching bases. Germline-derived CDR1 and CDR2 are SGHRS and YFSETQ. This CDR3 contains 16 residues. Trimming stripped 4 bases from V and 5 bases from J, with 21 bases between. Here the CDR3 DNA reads TGCGCCAGCAGCCTTGCGCCGGGCCTCAGAGGGGAGACCCAGTACTTC. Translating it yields CASSLAPGLRGETQYF.

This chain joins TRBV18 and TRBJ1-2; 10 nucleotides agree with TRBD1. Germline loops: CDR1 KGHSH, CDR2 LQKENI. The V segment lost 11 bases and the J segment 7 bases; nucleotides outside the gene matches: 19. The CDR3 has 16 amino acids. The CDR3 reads CAGRRDRGGSDSGYTF. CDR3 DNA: TGTGCCGGCCGCCGGGACAGGGGAGGCAGTGACTCTGGCTACACCTTC.

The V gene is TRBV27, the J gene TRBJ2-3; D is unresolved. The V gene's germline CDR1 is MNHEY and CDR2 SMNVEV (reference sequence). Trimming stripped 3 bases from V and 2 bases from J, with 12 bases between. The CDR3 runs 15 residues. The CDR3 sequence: CASSLKSSTTDTQYF. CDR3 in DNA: TGTGCCAGCAGTTTGAAGTCTTCGACCACAGATACGCAGTATTTT.

The chain's CDR3 is CASSLGGLAGTDTQYF. CDR3 nucleotide sequence: TGCGCCAGCAGCTTGGGTGGTCTAGCGGGCACAGATACGCAGTATTTT. This sequence joins TRBV5-1 and TRBJ2-3, with 7 bases fitting TRBD2. The ends lost 0 bases at V and 1 base at J; junction bases unmatched: 5. Germline CDR1 and CDR2: SGHRS and YFSETQ. CDR3 length equals 16 residues. Full variable domain (missing parts from reference TRBV5-1 and TRBJ2-3): KAGVTQTPRYLIKTRGQQVTLSCSPISGHRSVSWYQQTPGQGLQFLFEYFSETQRNKGNFPGRFSGRQFSNSRSEMNVSTLELGDSALYLCASSLGGLAGTDTQYFGPGTRLTVL.

Written as DNA, the CDR3 is TGCGCCAGCAGTGTCTGGGCGGGAGCCGAAGCTTTCTTT. This encodes CASSVWAGAEAFF. The chain is built from TRBV10-1 and TRBJ1-1; D gene unclear. The CDR3 covers 13 residues. CDR1 and CDR2 from the germline V gene are WNHNN and SYGVQD (reference sequence). Trimming took 4 bases from V and 8 from J, leaving 14 bases between them.

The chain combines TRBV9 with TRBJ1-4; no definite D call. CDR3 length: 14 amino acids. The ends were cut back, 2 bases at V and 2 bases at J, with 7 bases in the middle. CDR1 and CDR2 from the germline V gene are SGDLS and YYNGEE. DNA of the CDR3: TGTGCCAGCAGCGTCCAGGTTACTAATGAAAAACTGTTTTTT. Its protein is CASSVQVTNEKLFF.